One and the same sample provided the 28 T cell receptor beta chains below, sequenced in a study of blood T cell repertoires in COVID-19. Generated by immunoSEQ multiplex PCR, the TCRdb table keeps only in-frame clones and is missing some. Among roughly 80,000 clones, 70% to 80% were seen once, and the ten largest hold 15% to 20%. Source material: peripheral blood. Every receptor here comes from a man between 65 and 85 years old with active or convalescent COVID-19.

CDR3: CASRKNRGVANEKLFF. The CDR3 nucleotides are TGTGCCAGCAGGAAAAACAGGGGTGTGGCTAATGAAAAACTGTTTTTT. V and J are TRBV2 and TRBJ1-4; 7 bases are shared with TRBD1. Germline trimming cut 6 bases from V and 3 bases from J; bases unmatched to any gene: 10. The CDR3 spans 16 residues. The germline gives CDR1 SNHLY, CDR2 FYNNEI.

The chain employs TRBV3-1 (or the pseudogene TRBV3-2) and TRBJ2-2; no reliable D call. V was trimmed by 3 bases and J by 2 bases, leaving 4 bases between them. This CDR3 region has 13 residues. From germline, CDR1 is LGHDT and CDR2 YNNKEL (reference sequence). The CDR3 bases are TGTGCCAGCAGCCACCTCAACACCGGGGAGCTGTTTTTT. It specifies CASSHLNTGELFF.

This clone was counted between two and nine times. The CDR3 spells CASSIALPVSGNTIYF. The DNA of the CDR3 is TGTGCCAGTAGTATTGCCCTTCCAGTCTCTGGAAACACCATATATTTT. The V gene is TRBV19, the J gene TRBJ1-3; D call uncertain. V lost 3 bases and J 0 bases, leaving 12 bases between the germline ends. Germline values: CDR1 LNHDA, CDR2 SQIVND (reference sequence). The length of the CDR3 is 16 residues.

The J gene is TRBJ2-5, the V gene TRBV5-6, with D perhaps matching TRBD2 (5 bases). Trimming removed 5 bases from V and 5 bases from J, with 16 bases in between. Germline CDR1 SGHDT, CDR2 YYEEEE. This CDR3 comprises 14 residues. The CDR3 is CASSFEGREETQYF. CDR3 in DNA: TGTGCCAGCAGTTTTGAAGGGAGAGAGGAGACCCAGTACTTC.

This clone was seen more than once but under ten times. The CDR3 DNA sequence: TGTGCCAGCAGCTTAGGACACAATTCACCCCTCCACTTT. It yields the protein CASSLGHNSPLHF. The genes are TRBV7-9 and TRBJ1-6, with D hard to call. The CDR3 is made up of 13 amino acids. Germline CDR1 and CDR2: SEHNR and FQNEAQ (reference sequence). The V end lost 1 base, the J end lost 7 bases, and 5 bases lay between the germline ends. Full variable domain (missing parts from reference TRBV7-9 and TRBJ1-6): DTGVSQNPRHKITKRGQNVTFRCDPISEHNRLYWYRQTLGQGPEFLTYFQNEAQLEKSRLLSDRFSAERPKGSFSTLEIQRTEQGDSAMYLCASSLGHNSPLHFGNGTRLTVT.

The DNA of the CDR3 is TGTGCCAGCAACGCCGGGGGCACCGGGGAGCTGTTTTTT. Residues: CASNAGGTGELFF. The chain carries TRBV7-3 and TRBJ2-2; weak D call: TRBD2 (6 bases). This CDR3 comprises 13 residues. Germline V CDR1 and CDR2: SGHTA, FQGTGA. The V end lost 7 bases, the J end lost 4 bases, and 10 bases lay between the germline ends.

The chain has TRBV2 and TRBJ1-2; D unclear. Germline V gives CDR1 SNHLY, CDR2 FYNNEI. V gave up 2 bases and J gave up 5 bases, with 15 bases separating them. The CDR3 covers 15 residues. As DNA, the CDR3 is TGTGCCAGCAGTGAACAAGGCCAGGATTCTTATGGCTACACCTTC. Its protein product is CASSEQGQDSYGYTF. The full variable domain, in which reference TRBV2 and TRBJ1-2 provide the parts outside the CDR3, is EPEVTQTPSHQVTQMGQEVILRCVPISNHLYFYWYRQILGQKVEFLVSFYNNEISEKSEIFDDQFSVERPDGSNFTLKIRSTKLEDSAMYFCASSEQGQDSYGYTFGSGTRLTVV.

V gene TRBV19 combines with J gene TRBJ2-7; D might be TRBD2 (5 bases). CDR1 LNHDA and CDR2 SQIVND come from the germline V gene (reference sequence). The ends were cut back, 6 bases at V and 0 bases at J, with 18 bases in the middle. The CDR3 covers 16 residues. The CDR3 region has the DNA TGTGCCAGTAGCAGGAAGCCGGAGGTAGACTCCTACGAGCAGTACTTC. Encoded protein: CASSRKPEVDSYEQYF.

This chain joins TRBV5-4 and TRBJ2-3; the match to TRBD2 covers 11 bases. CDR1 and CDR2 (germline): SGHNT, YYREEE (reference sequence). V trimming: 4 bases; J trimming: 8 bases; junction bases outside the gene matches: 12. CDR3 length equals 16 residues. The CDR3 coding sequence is TGTGCCAGCAGCCGATTTAGCGGGGGGGGTGAAGGTACGCAGTATTTT. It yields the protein CASSRFSGGGEGTQYF.

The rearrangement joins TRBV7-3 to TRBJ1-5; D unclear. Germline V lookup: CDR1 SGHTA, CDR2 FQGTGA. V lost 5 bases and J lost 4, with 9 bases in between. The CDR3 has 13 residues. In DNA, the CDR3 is TGTGCCAGCAGCGCCCAGCGAAATCAGCCCCAGCATTTT. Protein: CASSAQRNQPQHF.

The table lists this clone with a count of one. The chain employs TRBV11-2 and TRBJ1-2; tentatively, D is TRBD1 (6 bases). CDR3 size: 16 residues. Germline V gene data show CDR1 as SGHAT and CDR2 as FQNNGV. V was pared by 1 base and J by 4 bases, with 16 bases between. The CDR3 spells CASSLGRGALSYGYTF. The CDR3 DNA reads TGTGCCAGCAGCTTAGGGCGGGGGGCGCTTAGCTATGGCTACACCTTC. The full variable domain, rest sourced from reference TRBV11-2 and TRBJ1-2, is EAGVAQSPRYKIIEKRQSVAFWCNPISGHATLYWYQQILGQGPKLLIQFQNNGVVDDSQLPKDRFSAERLKGVDSTLKIQPAKLEDSAVYLCASSLGRGALSYGYTFGSGTRLTVV.

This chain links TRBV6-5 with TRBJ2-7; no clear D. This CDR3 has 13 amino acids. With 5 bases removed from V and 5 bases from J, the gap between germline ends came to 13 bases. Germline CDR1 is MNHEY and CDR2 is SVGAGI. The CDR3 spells CASSLEGTHEQYF. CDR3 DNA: TGTGCCAGCAGTCTAGAAGGCACCCACGAGCAGTACTTC.

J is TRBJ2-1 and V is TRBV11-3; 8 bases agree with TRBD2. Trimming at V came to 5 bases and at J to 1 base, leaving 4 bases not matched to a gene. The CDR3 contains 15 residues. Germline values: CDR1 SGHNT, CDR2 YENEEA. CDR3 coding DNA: TGTGCCAGCAGCAAAACTAGCGGATCCTACAATGAGCAGTTCTTC. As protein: CASSKTSGSYNEQFF.

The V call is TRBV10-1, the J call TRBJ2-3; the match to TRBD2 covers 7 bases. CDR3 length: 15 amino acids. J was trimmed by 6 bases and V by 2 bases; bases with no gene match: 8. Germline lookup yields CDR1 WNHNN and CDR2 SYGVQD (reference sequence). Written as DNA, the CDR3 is TGCGCCAGCAGTGAGGGCGGGGGAGAAATGGATACGCAGTATTTT. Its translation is CASSEGGGEMDTQYF.

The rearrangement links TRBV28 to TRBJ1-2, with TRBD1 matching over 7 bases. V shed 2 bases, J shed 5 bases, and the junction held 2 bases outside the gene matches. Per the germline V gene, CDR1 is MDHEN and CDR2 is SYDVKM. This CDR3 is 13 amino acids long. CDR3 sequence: CASSLQGVYGYTF. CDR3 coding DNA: TGTGCCAGCAGTTTACAGGGGGTTTATGGCTACACCTTC.

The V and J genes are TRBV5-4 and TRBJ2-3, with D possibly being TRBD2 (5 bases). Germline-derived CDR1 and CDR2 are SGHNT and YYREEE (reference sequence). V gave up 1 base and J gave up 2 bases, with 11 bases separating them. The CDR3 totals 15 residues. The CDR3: CASSLRRDNTDTQYF. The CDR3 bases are TGTGCCAGCAGCTTGCGCCGGGATAACACAGATACGCAGTATTTT. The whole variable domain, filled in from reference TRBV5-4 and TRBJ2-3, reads ETGVTQSPTHLIKTRGQQVTLRCSSQSGHNTVSWYQQALGQGPQFIFQYYREEENGRGNFPPRFSGLQFPNYSSELNVNALELDDSALYLCASSLRRDNTDTQYFGPGTRLTVL.

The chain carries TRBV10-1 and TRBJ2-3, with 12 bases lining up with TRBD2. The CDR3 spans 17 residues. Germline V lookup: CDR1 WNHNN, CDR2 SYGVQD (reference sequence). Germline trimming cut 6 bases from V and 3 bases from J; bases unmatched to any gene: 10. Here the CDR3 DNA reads TGCGCCAGCAGCGATATTGCTAGCGGGGGGGTAACAGATACGCAGTATTTT. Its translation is CASSDIASGGVTDTQYF.

In nucleotides, the CDR3 is TGTGCCAGCAGTTTTCCTATGAACACTGAAGCTTTCTTT. This sequence encodes CASSFPMNTEAFF. V gene TRBV28 combines with J gene TRBJ1-1, with unresolved D. Germline values: CDR1 MDHEN, CDR2 SYDVKM. V was pared by 3 bases and J by 0 bases, with 5 bases between. The CDR3 runs to 13 residues.

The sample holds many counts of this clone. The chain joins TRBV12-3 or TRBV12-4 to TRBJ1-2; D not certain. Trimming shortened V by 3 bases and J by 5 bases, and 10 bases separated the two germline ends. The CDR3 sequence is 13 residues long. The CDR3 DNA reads TGTGCCAGCAGTTTGAGACAAACTTATGGCTACACCTTC. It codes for CASSLRQTYGYTF.

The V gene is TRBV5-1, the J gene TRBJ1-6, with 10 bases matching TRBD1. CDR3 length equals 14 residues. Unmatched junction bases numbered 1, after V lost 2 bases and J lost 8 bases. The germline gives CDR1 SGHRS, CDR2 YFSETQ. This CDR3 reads CASSLGQGDSPLHF. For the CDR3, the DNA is TGCGCCAGCAGCTTAGGACAGGGGGATTCACCCCTCCACTTT.

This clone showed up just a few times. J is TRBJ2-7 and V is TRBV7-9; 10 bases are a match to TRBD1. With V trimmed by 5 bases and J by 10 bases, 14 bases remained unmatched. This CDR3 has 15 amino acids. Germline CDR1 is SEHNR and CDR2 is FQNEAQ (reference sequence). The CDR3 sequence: CASSAPGQGTRGQYF. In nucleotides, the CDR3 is TGTGCCAGCAGCGCCCCGGGACAGGGGACAAGAGGACAGTACTTC.

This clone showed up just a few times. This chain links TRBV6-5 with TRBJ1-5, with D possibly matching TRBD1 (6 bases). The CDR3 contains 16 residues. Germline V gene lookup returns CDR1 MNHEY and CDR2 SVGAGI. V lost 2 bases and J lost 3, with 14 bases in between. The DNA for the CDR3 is TGTGCCAGCAGTTACCTTACCGGACAGCACAATCAGCCCCAGCATTTT. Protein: CASSYLTGQHNQPQHF.

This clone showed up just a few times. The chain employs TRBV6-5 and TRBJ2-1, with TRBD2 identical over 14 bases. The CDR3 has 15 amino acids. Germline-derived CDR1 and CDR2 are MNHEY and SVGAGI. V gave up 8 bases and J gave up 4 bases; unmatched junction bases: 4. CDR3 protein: CASQRTSGGYNEQFF. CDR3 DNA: TGTGCCAGCCAAAGGACTAGCGGGGGGTACAATGAGCAGTTCTTC.

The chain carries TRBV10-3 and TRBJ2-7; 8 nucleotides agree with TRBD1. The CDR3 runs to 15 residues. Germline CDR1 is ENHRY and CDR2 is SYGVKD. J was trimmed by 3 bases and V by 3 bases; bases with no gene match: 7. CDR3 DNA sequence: TGTGCCATCAGTGACGCGGACAGGGAATACTACGAGCAGTACTTC. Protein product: CAISDADREYYEQYF.

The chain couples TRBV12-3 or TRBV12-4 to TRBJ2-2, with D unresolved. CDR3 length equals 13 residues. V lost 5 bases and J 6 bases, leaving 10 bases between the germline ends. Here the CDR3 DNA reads TGTGCCAGCAGTGCGACTTGGGCCGGGGAGCTGTTTTTT. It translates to CASSATWAGELFF.

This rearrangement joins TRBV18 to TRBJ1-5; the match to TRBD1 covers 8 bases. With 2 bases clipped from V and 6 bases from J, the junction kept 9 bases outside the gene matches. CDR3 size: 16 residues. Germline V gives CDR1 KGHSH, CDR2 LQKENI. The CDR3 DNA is TGTGCCAGCTCACCAGTAGCGACAGGGGTAAGTCAGCCCCAGCATTTT. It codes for CASSPVATGVSQPQHF.

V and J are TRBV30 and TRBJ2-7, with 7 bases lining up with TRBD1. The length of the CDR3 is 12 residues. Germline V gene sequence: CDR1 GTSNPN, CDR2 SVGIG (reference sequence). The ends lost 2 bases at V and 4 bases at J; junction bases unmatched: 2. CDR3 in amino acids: CAWSRQGYEQYF. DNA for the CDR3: TGTGCCTGGAGTCGACAGGGTTACGAGCAGTACTTC.

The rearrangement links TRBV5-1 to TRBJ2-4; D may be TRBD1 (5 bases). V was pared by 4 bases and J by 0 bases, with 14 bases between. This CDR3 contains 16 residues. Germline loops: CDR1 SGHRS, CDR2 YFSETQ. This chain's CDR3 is CASSPSPGLAKNIQYF. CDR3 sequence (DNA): TGCGCCAGCAGCCCCTCCCCAGGGCTAGCCAAAAACATTCAGTACTTC.